In its sample, the clone carrying this T cell receptor beta chain was seen a few times. No antigen is known for it. The data originate from a study of T cells after yellow fever vaccination. Conversion of TCR transcripts into cDNA relied on 5'RACE template switching, which added a universal primer site and UMIs. TCRdb re-called the 5' RACE reads through MiXCR, storing one row per CDR3 protein. The sample contains some 220,000 distinct CDR3 sequences, around 3.1% of which appear only once. General study points: Only a minor proportion of clonotypes was detected across both CD4 and CD8 compartments.

Here the sequenced sample was CD4+ T cells sorted from PBMCs, taken 10 days after the yellow fever booster vaccination. The source of this sequence is a man younger than 35 who received the YFV17D yellow fever vaccine.

The CDR3 region is CASRWDNYNSPLHF. The CDR3 DNA reads TGTGCCAGCAGGTGGGACAACTATAATTCACCCCTCCACTTT. The chain uses TRBV6-5 and TRBJ1-6; TRBD1 might be the D (6 bases). The ends were cut back, 6 bases at V and 3 bases at J, with 9 bases in the middle. The germline CDR1 and CDR2 sequences are MNHEY and SVGAGI. The CDR3 sequence is 14 residues long.